The 11 T cell receptor beta chains given below trace back to one sample, sequenced in a study of vaccination and CD4 T cells after COVID-19 (dated by TCRdb to between 2021 and 2024). The label giving this sample's treatment or condition can be read as: approximately 9-day PBMC culture with coronavirus spike peptide pools or control peptides (ViraFEST assay). CD4+ T cells from unexposed donors were collected before the COVID-19 pandemic (2011-2018). Receptor amplification or capture employed PCR. Sequencing was performed on an Illumina iSeq 100. DNA from cultured CD4+ T cells was subjected to TCR sequencing with the Oncomine TCR Beta short-read assay at the Johns Hopkins FTIC core. Clones were called with MiXCR by TCRdb after fastp trimmed the public reads at Q25, and only in-frame beta chains were retained. CDR3 protein sequences are deduplicated, and each keeps its most common genes and DNA. The sample table lists 5,000 to 6,000 distinct CDR3 sequences, approximately 40% of them with a count of one. The top ten clones comprise around 50% of the sample.

These TCRs' antigens remain unknown. The sequenced sample consisted of CD4+ T cells from blood, cultured in vitro. Receptors were obtained from a human donor in good health.

The chain combines TRBV27 with TRBJ2-1, with a weak D call TRBD2 (7 bases). CDR1 MNHEY and CDR2 SMNVEV come from the germline V gene (reference sequence). CDR3 length: 14 amino acids. V was trimmed by 7 bases and J by 5 bases, leaving 15 bases between them. The CDR3 DNA follows: TGTGCCAGCAAGGGGCGGGGGCACCACAATGAGCAGTTCTTC. This codes for CASKGRGHHNEQFF.

This clonotype is a singleton in its sample. The chain has TRBV27 and TRBJ1-4; TRBD1 matches 7 bases. The CDR3 has 14 amino acids. Germline trimming cut 6 bases from V and 7 bases from J; bases unmatched to any gene: 8. The germline gives CDR1 MNHEY, CDR2 SMNVEV (reference sequence). This chain's CDR3 is CASRLTGVGEKLFF. The CDR3 DNA reads TGTGCCAGCAGGCTAACAGGGGTTGGTGAAAAACTGTTTTTT. Using reference TRBV27 and TRBJ1-4 for the parts outside the CDR3, the full variable domain is EAQVTQNPRYLITVTGKKLTVTCSQNMNHEYMSWYRQDPGLGLRQIYYSMNVEVTDKGDVPEGYKVSRKEKRNFPLILESPSPNQTSLYFCASRLTGVGEKLFFGSGTQLSVL.

The CDR3 sequence: CASSWVPRAEQGNEGYTF. CDR3 DNA: TGTGCCAGCAGCTGGGTCCCCCGGGCGGAACAGGGGAATGAAGGCTACACCTTC. The J gene is TRBJ1-2, the V gene TRBV5-6; 7 bases are shared with TRBD1. V lost 3 bases and J lost 8; bases outside the gene matches: 22. From germline, CDR1 is SGHDT and CDR2 YYEEEE. This CDR3 is 18 amino acids long. Complete variable domain (other parts from reference TRBV5-6 and TRBJ1-2): DAGVTQSPTHLIKTRGQQVTLRCSPKSGHDTVSWYQQALGQGPQFIFQYYEEEERQRGNFPDRFSGHQFPNYSSELNVNALLLGDSALYLCASSWVPRAEQGNEGYTFGSGTRLTVV.

This chain uses TRBV7-9 with TRBJ2-6; the D is unclear. CDR3 length: 20 amino acids. CDR1 and CDR2 (germline): SEHNR, FQNEAQ (reference sequence). Trimming pared 1 base from V and 0 bases from J, leaving 19 bases between. The CDR3 protein is CASSLVEAVAALSGANVLTF. The CDR3 region has the DNA TGTGCCAGCAGCTTAGTCGAAGCAGTGGCAGCTCTCTCTGGGGCCAACGTCCTGACTTTC.

This clonotype was recorded a few times. This chain uses TRBV5-1 with TRBJ2-5; D unclear. Per the germline V gene, CDR1 is SGHRS and CDR2 is YFSETQ. The ends were cut back, 8 bases at V and 8 bases at J, with 10 bases in the middle. The CDR3 runs to 10 residues. CDR3 bases: TGCGCCAGAGTAGGACCCACCCAGTACTTC. This codes for CARVGPTQYF. The complete variable domain, with remaining parts taken from reference TRBV5-1 and TRBJ2-5, reads KAGVTQTPRYLIKTRGQQVTLSCSPISGHRSVSWYQQTPGQGLQFLFEYFSETQRNKGNFPGRFSGRQFSNSRSEMNVSTLELGDSALYLCARVGPTQYFGPGTRLLVL.

In this sample, this clonotype turned up once. This chain connects TRBV2 to TRBJ2-1; 8 nucleotides line up with TRBD1. The germline gives CDR1 SNHLY, CDR2 FYNNEI. The CDR3 spans 15 residues. The V segment lost 4 bases and the J segment 5 bases; nucleotides outside the gene matches: 7. The CDR3 DNA follows: TGTGCCAGCAGTGTCGGCAGGGGGCTAAACAATGAGCAGTTCTTC. This sequence encodes CASSVGRGLNNEQFF.

This chain uses TRBV7-9 with TRBJ2-5; TRBD2 aligns across 12 bases. The CDR3 loop spans 19 amino acids. CDR1 is SEHNR, CDR2 FQNEAQ, per germline (reference sequence). V lost 2 bases to trimming and J lost 4 bases; unmatched junction nucleotides: 14. The chain's CDR3 is CASSLFSSGGVRRGETQYF. The DNA for the CDR3 is TGTGCCAGCAGCTTATTTTCTAGCGGGGGGGTACGGAGGGGAGAGACCCAGTACTTC.

Points on this clonotype: One junction end disagrees with the germline gene, perhaps due to a read error. The chain joins TRBV10-3 to TRBJ2-7; D is possibly TRBD1 (5 bases). Germline CDR1 and CDR2: ENHRY and SYGVKD. The CDR3 spans 12 residues. This CDR3 is CTIRASNYEQYF. The CDR3 region has the DNA TGTACCATCAGGGCCTCTAACTACGAGCAGTACTTC.

This clonotype is medium-sized (0.01 to 0.1%) within its sample. The CDR3: CASSLALGDEGGYTF. The CDR3 nucleotides read TGTGCCAGCAGTTTAGCCCTTGGGGATGAGGGTGGCTACACCTTC. The chain has TRBV27 and TRBJ1-2; D is uncertain. In germline, CDR1 is MNHEY, CDR2 SMNVEV (reference sequence). The CDR3 extends over 15 amino acids. Trimming removed 2 bases at V and 7 bases at J, with 17 bases between.

This chain connects TRBV27 to TRBJ1-2; 10 bases fit TRBD1. Germline assignment: CDR1 MNHEY and CDR2 SMNVEV (reference sequence). With V trimmed by 5 bases and J by 6 bases, 9 bases remained unmatched. The CDR3 length is 15 residues. The CDR3 DNA reads as TGTGCCAGCAGTACCTTGACAGGGGGCCCGAATGGCTACACCTTC. This translates into CASSTLTGGPNGYTF.

The V gene is TRBV24-1, the J gene TRBJ2-2; possible D gene TRBD1, 7 bases. The V end was cut by 3 bases, the J end by 11 bases, with 12 bases between. Germline V CDR1 and CDR2: KGHDR, SFDVKD. The CDR3 spans 13 residues. The chain's CDR3 is CATSDRQGGELFF. The CDR3 nucleotides read TGTGCCACCAGTGATAGGCAGGGGGGAGAGCTGTTTTTT.